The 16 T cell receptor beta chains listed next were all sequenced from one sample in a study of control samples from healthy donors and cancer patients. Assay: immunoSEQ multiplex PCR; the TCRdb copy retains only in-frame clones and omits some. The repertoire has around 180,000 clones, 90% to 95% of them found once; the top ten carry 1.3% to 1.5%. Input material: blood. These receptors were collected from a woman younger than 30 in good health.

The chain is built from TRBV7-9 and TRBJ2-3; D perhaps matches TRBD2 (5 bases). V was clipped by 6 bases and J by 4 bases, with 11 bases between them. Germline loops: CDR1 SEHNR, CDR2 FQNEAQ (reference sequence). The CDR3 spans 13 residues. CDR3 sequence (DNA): TGTGCCAGCAGTCCGGGGTCAGCAGATACGCAGTATTTT. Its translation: CASSPGSADTQYF.

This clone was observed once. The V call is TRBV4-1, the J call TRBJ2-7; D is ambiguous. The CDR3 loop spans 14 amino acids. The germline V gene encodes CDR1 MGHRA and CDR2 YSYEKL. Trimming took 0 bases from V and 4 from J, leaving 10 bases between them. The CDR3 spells CASSQDEIIYEQYF. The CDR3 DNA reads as TGCGCCAGCAGCCAAGATGAAATCATATACGAGCAGTACTTC.

The CDR3 DNA is TGTGCCACCAGTGATCCTGGGGGGAAGAGCACAGATACGCAGTATTTT. Amino acids: CATSDPGGKSTDTQYF. V is TRBV24-1 and J is TRBJ2-3, with D maybe TRBD2 (6 bases). Looked up from germline, CDR1 is KGHDR and CDR2 is SFDVKD. V was cut by 3 bases and J by 0 bases, with 12 bases left in between. CDR3 length: 16 residues.

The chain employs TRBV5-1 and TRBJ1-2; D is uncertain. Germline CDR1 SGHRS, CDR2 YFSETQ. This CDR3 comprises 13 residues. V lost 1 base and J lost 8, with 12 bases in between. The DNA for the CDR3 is TGCGCCAGCAGCTTGAACACCGCCTGGGGCTACACCTTC. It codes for CASSLNTAWGYTF.

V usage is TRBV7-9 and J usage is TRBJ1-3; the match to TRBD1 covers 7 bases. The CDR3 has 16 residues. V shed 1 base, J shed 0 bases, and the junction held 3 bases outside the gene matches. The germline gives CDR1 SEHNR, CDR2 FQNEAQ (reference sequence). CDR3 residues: CASSLEGARSGNTIYF. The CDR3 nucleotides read TGTGCCAGCAGCTTAGAGGGGGCCCGCTCTGGAAACACCATATATTTT.

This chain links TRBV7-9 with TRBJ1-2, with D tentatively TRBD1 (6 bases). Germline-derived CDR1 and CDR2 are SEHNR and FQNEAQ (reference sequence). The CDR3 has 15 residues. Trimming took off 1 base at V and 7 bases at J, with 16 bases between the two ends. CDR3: CASSLVGTQSSGYTF. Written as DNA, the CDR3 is TGTGCCAGCAGCTTAGTTGGGACACAGTCATCTGGCTACACCTTC.

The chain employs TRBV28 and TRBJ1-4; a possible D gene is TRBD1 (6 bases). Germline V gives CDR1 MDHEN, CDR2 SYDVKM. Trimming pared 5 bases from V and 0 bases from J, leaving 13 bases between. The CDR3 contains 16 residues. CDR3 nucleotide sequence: TGTGCCAGCAGTCCCCCAGGGGTTGCAACTAATGAAAAACTGTTTTTT. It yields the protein CASSPPGVATNEKLFF.

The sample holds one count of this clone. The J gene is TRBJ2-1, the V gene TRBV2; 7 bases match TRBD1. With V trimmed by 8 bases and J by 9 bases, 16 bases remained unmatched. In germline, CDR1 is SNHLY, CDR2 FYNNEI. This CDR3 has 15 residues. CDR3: CASEGGTAKAGEQFF. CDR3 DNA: TGTGCCAGCGAGGGTGGGACAGCGAAAGCCGGTGAGCAGTTCTTC.

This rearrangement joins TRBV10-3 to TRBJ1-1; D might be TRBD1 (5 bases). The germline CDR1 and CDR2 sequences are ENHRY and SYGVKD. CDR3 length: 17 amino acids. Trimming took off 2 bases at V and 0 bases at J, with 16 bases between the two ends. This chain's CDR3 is CAISETSHRSMNTEAFF. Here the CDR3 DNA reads TGTGCCATCAGTGAGACGAGCCACAGGTCTATGAACACTGAAGCTTTCTTT.

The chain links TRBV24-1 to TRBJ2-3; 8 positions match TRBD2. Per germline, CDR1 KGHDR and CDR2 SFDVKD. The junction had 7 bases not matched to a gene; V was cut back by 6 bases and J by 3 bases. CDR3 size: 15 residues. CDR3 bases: TGTGCCACCAGTAAGGCGGGAGGACGAACAGATACGCAGTATTTT. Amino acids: CATSKAGGRTDTQYF.

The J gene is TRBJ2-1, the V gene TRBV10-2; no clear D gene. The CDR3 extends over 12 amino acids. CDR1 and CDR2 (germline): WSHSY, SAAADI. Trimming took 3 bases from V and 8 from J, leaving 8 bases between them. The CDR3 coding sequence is TGCGCCAGCAGTGATCCGTTAGATGAGCAGTTCTTC. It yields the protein CASSDPLDEQFF.

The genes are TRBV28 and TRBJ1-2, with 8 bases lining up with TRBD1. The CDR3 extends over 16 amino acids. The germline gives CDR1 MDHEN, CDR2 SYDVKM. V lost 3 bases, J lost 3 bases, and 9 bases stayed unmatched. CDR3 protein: CASSFRGRGPDYGYTF. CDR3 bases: TGTGCCAGCAGTTTTAGAGGCAGGGGGCCGGACTATGGCTACACCTTC.

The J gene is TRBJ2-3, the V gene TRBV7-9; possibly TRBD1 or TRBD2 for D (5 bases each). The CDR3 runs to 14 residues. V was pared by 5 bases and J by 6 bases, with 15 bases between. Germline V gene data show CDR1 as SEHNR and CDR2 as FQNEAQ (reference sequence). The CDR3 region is CASSTPPGPDTQYF. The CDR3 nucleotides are TGTGCCAGCAGCACTCCTCCGGGACCCGATACGCAGTATTTT.

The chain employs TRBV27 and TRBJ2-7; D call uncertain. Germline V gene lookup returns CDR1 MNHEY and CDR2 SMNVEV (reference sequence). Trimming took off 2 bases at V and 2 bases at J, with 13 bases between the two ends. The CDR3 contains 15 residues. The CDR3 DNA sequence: TGTGCCAGCAGTTTACGGTTGGACGGAGCCTACGAGCAGTACTTC. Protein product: CASSLRLDGAYEQYF.

The CDR3 nucleotides read TGTGCCAGCAGTTTTGGTAATCAGCCCCAGCATTTT. It codes for CASSFGNQPQHF. The genes are TRBV28 and TRBJ1-5; no clear D. The CDR3 has 12 residues. Trimming left V 3 bases short and J 4 bases short, with 4 bases between. CDR1 is MDHEN and CDR2 is SYDVKM in the germline V gene.

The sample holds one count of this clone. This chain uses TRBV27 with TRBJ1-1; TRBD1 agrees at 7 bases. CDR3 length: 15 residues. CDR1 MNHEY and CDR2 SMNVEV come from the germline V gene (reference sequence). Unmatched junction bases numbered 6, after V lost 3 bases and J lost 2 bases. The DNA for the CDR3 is TGTGCCAGCAGTTTTGGGGCAGGGGGTAACACTGAAGCTTTCTTT. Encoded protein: CASSFGAGGNTEAFF.